This TCR beta chain was recovered during a study of blood T cell repertoires in COVID-19. Study-wide context: PBMCs, B-cell-depleted T cells, or T cells provided the cDNA or gDNA that made up the material.

Original methodology: It was from reference gene primer amplification that nucleated cell counts were estimated. Data came from immunoSEQ multiplex PCR; TCRdb stores just in-frame clones and leaves some out. V and J calls and clone size follow that table, whereas D and trimming were derived from the DNA. The sample lists about 410,000 clones; approximately 90% were seen once. The Seattle patients joined while their infection was active and were tracked longitudinally afterward. Germline V gene lookup returns CDR1 SGHTS and CDR2 YDEGEE. The CDR3 runs to 16 residues. V lost 2 bases to trimming and J lost 2 bases; unmatched junction nucleotides: 6.

The sequence came from a woman in her 40s with COVID-19, enrolled during active disease. The sequenced material came from peripheral blood. V and J are TRBV5-8 and TRBJ2-3, with 9 bases aligning to TRBD2. CDR3 loop: CASSLRRGLATDTQYF. The CDR3 DNA is TGTGCCAGCAGCTTACGCAGGGGACTAGCCACAGATACGCAGTATTTT.